This TCR beta chain was retrieved from a study of OX40 agonist ivuxolimab in advanced cancers. Sequencing used immunoSEQ multiplex PCR; TCRdb keeps in-frame clones, though not all of them. This table holds 75,000 to 100,000 clones, around nine tenths found once. About this clone itself: Its antigen remains unknown.

No patient had autoimmune disease or received systemic immunosuppression. Study findings and constraints: CD8+ T cells averaged more expanded clones than CD4+. Clonal expansion from baseline to week 6 occurred in both CD4+ and CD8+ T cells.

V gave up 0 bases and J gave up 8 bases, with 11 bases separating them. The CDR3 is made up of 13 amino acids. CDR1 and CDR2 from the germline V gene are SGDLS and YYNGEE. The clonotype was recovered from an adult with an advanced solid tumor such as melanoma, head and neck, liver or kidney cancer. The sample here was CD4+ or CD8+ T cells sorted from blood, taken in a trial of the OX40 agonist ivuxolimab. This chain links TRBV9 with TRBJ1-1; a weak D match, TRBD1 (6 bases). The CDR3 DNA reads as TGTGCCAGCAGCGTAGAGGCAGGACAGGAAGCTTTCTTT. This translates into CASSVEAGQEAFF. Supplemented by reference TRBV9 and TRBJ1-1, the full variable domain reads DSGVTQTPKHLITATGQRVTLRCSPRSGDLSVYWYQQSLDQGLQFLIQYYNGEERAKGNILERFSAQQFPDLHSELNLSSLELGDSALYFCASSVEAGQEAFFGQGTRLTVV.